This T cell receptor beta chain was sequenced in a study of blood T cell repertoires in COVID-19. V was trimmed by 2 bases and J by 1 base, leaving 9 bases between them. This CDR3 is built from 15 residues. CDR1 is SGHNT, CDR2 YYREEE, per germline (reference sequence). The protocol was immunoSEQ multiplex PCR, while the TCRdb copy is restricted to in-frame clones and leaves out a portion. In the table there are 250,000 or so clones, around 86% of which are singletons. This clone appeared once. Recruits, aged about 18 to 90 years, lived in some 25 US areas. Cohort assignment relied on participant-reported clinical history. Recovered status in Cohort 3 required two negative PCRs, clearance, or symptom resolution.

The receptor was derived from a woman aged 18-29 years who had recovered from COVID-19. This chain joins TRBV5-4 and TRBJ2-2, with D maybe TRBD2 (5 bases). Sequenced input: PBMCs or T cells enriched from blood (not recorded which). Here the CDR3 DNA reads TGTGCCAGCAGCTTAAGCGGAGGGAACACCGGGGAGCTGTTTTTT. Amino acid sequence: CASSLSGGNTGELFF.